The rows below give T cell receptor beta chains drawn from one sample of a study of response to subunit inactivated influenza vaccine. Each CDR3 protein is one row after TCRdb ran MiXCR on the RT-PCR reads. The data show 550,000 to 650,000 distinct CDR3 sequences, around 11% seen once. The sample here was PBMCs from blood, taken on the day of vaccination. These receptors were obtained from a man aged 50-60 years who received an inactivated influenza vaccine. The CDR3 runs from the conserved cysteine through the conserved F or W. The D gene is left open where the match is weak. Clone sizes are given selectively: once, few, many, or a class where the clone is expanded.

d_gene,j_gene,len,v_gene,abundance,CDR3nt,CDR3aa
.,TRBJ2-7,15,TRBV5-1,.,TGCGCCAGCAGCACTGGACAGAACGTAGGAGGCGAGCAGTACTTC,CASSTGQNVGGEQYF
TRBD1,TRBJ1-4,15,TRBV2,.,TGTGCCAGTGTTCCTCACAGGGGGGTAAAAGAAAAACTGTTTTTT,CASVPHRGVKEKLFF
TRBD2,TRBJ2-7,19,TRBV4-2,.,TGTGCCAGCAGCGCTAACTTCGGTAGCGGGAGGACTCTCTCCTACGAGCAGTACTTC,CASSANFGSGRTLSYEQYF
.,TRBJ1-2,11,TRBV2,few,TGTGCCAGTACCCAGGGTTTTGGCTACACCTTC,CASTQGFGYTF
.,TRBJ2-7,16,TRBV4-3,.,TGCGCCAGCAGCCAAGAGATGGCAGGGATCTCCTACGAGCAGTACTTC,CASSQEMAGISYEQYF
.,TRBJ2-2,15,TRBV5-1,.,TGCGCCAGCAGCTTGCAAACCGTAATTACCGGGGAGCTGTTTTTT,CASSLQTVITGELFF
TRBD1,TRBJ2-7,16,TRBV4-2,few,TGTGCCAGCAGCCAAGATTGGACAGGACTCTCCTACGAGCAGTACTTC,CASSQDWTGLSYEQYF
.,TRBJ2-6,14,TRBV5-1,few,TGCGCCAGCAGAGGAGGGCCCGGGGCCAACGTCCTGACTTTC,CASRGGPGANVLTF
.,TRBJ2-5,14,TRBV9,.,TGTGCCAGCAGCGTAGGGGTCTCCCAAGAGACCCAGTACTTC,CASSVGVSQETQYF
.,TRBJ1-6,16,TRBV6-5,few,TGTGCCAGCAGATTAACCGGGACGGACTATAATTCACCCCTCCACTTT,CASRLTGTDYNSPLHF
.,TRBJ2-4,15,TRBV18,.,TGTGCCAGCTCACCAGGGGCTGACGGCAAAAACATTCAGTACTTC,CASSPGADGKNIQYF
TRBD2,TRBJ2-7,15,TRBV4-3,.,TGCGCCAGCAGATTCGGACTAGCGGGGACCTACGAGCAGTACTTC,CASRFGLAGTYEQYF
TRBD1,TRBJ2-7,15,TRBV4-1,.,TGCGCCAGCAGCCAATCCGGGACAGGGGCCCACGAGCAGTACTTC,CASSQSGTGAHEQYF
.,TRBJ2-1,17,TRBV4-3,.,TGCGCCAGCAGCCAAGATAGTTCCGGGTCAGCCTACAATGAGCAGTTCTTC,CASSQDSSGSAYNEQFF
TRBD1,TRBJ1-5,18,TRBV12-3/TRBV12-4,few,TGTGCCAGCAGGGCCGGTGGGACAGGGGCTTATAGCAATCAGCCCCAGCATTTT,CASRAGGTGAYSNQPQHF
.,TRBJ1-2,14,TRBV5-6,.,TGTGCCAGCAGCTTACCCGGCGGTAACTATGGCTACACCTTC,CASSLPGGNYGYTF
TRBD1,TRBJ1-1,14,TRBV19,few,TGTGCCAGTAGGTGGACAGGGGAGAACACTGAAGCTTTCTTT,CASRWTGENTEAFF
.,TRBJ2-7,16,TRBV5-1,few,TGCGCCAGCAGCTTGATTGAGGCTAGCAGATATTACGAGCAGTACTTC,CASSLIEASRYYEQYF
TRBD2,TRBJ2-1,15,TRBV10-3,few,TGTGCCATTGGGGCCAGCGGGAGAACGAGCAATGAGCAGTTCTTC,CAIGASGRTSNEQFF
.,TRBJ2-6,16,TRBV5-1,few,TGCGCCAGCAACCAACAGGGAGGCCCTGGGGCCAACGTCCTGACTTTC,CASNQQGGPGANVLTF
.,TRBJ2-3,11,TRBV20-1,few,TGCAGTGCTAGAGTTAAAGATACGCAGTATTTT,CSARVKDTQYF
TRBD1,TRBJ1-6,14,TRBV7-2,few,TGTGCCAGCAGCGCAGGGGGGTGGGTTTCACCCCTCCACTTT,CASSAGGWVSPLHF
TRBD2,TRBJ2-5,14,TRBV12-3/TRBV12-4,few,TGTGCCAGCAGTCCCGGACTAGAGCAAGAGACCCAGTACTTC,CASSPGLEQETQYF
.,TRBJ2-3,18,TRBV7-8,.,TGTGCCAGCAGCACTCGGACAGCAAACCCGATTGGTACAGATACGCAGTATTTT,CASSTRTANPIGTDTQYF
.,TRBJ1-6,15,TRBV28,few,TGTGCCAGCAGCACGACCGGGCTAGATAATTCACCCCTCCACTTT,CASSTTGLDNSPLHF
TRBD2,TRBJ2-3,14,TRBV20-1,many,TGCAGTGCCAAAAAGCGGGGGCGCACAGATACGCAGTATTTT,CSAKKRGRTDTQYF
.,TRBJ2-3,16,TRBV18,few,TGTGCCAGCTCCCCCGACCGGGACACTCTCACAGATACGCAGTATTTT,CASSPDRDTLTDTQYF
.,TRBJ1-2,13,TRBV12-3/TRBV12-4,.,TGTGCCAGCAGTTTTTGGGTGTCGGATGGCTACACCTTC,CASSFWVSDGYTF
.,TRBJ2-3,16,TRBV2,many,TGTGCCAGCAGTGAAGCTGGAGAACTGGGCACAGATACGCAGTATTTT,CASSEAGELGTDTQYF
TRBD2,TRBJ2-3,21,TRBV28,many,TGTGCCAGCAGTTTGGGTTTCTTCGGGACTAGCGGGAGGGCCGGTGCAGATACGCAGTATTTT,CASSLGFFGTSGRAGADTQYF
TRBD1,TRBJ1-5,15,TRBV6-2/TRBV6-3,many,TGTGCCAGCAGCCCACAGGGGGCGTCAAATCAGCCCCAGCATTTT,CASSPQGASNQPQHF
.,TRBJ1-4,14,TRBV7-8,few,TGTGCCAGCAGCCCCAGGGCCACTAATGAAAAACTGTTTTTT,CASSPRATNEKLFF
.,TRBJ2-2,14,TRBV30,few,TGTGCCTGTGCTAGGACGGCGAACACCGGGGAGCTGTTTTTT,CACARTANTGELFF
TRBD2,TRBJ2-7,16,TRBV20-1,.,TGCAGTGCTAGAGATCTCGGGAGGGTGGGAACCTACGAGCAGTACTTC,CSARDLGRVGTYEQYF
TRBD1,TRBJ1-1,17,TRBV28,.,TGTGCCAGCAGTTTGGACTTACAGGGGTGGGGTGGCACTGAAGCTTTCTTT,CASSLDLQGWGGTEAFF
.,TRBJ2-5,14,TRBV12-3/TRBV12-4,.,TGTGCCAGCAGCTCCGGGACACACCAAGAGACCCAGTACTTC,CASSSGTHQETQYF
TRBD1,TRBJ2-5,16,TRBV12-3/TRBV12-4,.,TGTGCCAGCAGTTTAGGGGGACAGGGGGCAAAGACGGCCCAGTACTTC,CASSLGGQGAKTAQYF
.,TRBJ2-1,15,TRBV18,.,TGTGCCAGCTCCCCCAGGGCCCTCCTCTACAATGAGCAGTTCTTC,CASSPRALLYNEQFF
TRBD1,TRBJ2-7,17,TRBV15,.,TGTGCCACCAGCAGATCCGCACCGGGACAGGGGGTTTTAGAGCAGTACTTC,CATSRSAPGQGVLEQYF
TRBD2,TRBJ2-7,16,TRBV5-1,.,TGCGCCAGCAGCGGGGGACTAGCGGGGGCCATCTACGAGCAGTACTTC,CASSGGLAGAIYEQYF
TRBD2,TRBJ2-7,16,TRBV7-8,.,TGTGCCAGCAGCTTAGACCCGACTAGCGTCCTAGTGGAGCAGTACTTC,CASSLDPTSVLVEQYF
.,TRBJ1-1,14,TRBV3-1,few,TGTGCCAGCAGCGTGACACCTATGAACACTGAAGCTTTCTTT,CASSVTPMNTEAFF
TRBD2,TRBJ2-7,16,TRBV15,.,TGTGCCACCAGCAGAGATAGGCTAGCGGGTACCTACGAGCAGTACTTC,CATSRDRLAGTYEQYF
TRBD1,TRBJ2-2,18,TRBV4-1,many,TGCGCCAGCAGCCAAGGGATAGGGAGGACAGGGGCGACCGGGGAGCTGTTTTTT,CASSQGIGRTGATGELFF
.,TRBJ2-2,15,TRBV6-4,.,TGTGCCAGCAGTGAGCAGGTTACGAACACCGGGGAGCTGTTTTTT,CASSEQVTNTGELFF